This TCR beta chain was found in a study (dated by TCRdb to 2015 to 2017). About the study as a whole: The study set out to test whether tumor-infiltrating Tregs in breast cancer get recruited from blood Tregs or are instead converted in situ from other CD4+ T cell subsets.

The research as a whole found: The larger-cohort validation was restricted to a single TCR beta V-J rearrangement rather than whole repertoires. The greatest overlap of tumor-infiltrating Treg TCR alpha and beta sequences was observed with tumor naive CD4+ T cells, followed by blood naive CD4+ T cells. Tumor memory CD4+ T cell TCR gene usage was found to cluster with blood and lymph node memory CD4+ cells and with lymph node naive CD4+ cells.

Naive CD4+ T cells were purified with the Miltenyi Naive CD4+ T Cell Isolation kit, with Tregs depleted using CD25 microbeads. Tregs, naive and memory CD4+ T cells from tumor, blood and ipsilateral draining lymph nodes of five or six breast cancer patients underwent full-length TCR alpha and beta sequencing. Mononuclear cells from lymph nodes or about 55 ml of peripheral blood were isolated by Ficoll density gradient centrifugation. A purity exceeding 90% was confirmed by FACS for the sorted cell populations. The V end loses 0 bases and the J end loses 4 bases, and a stretch of 7 bases separates them. Taken from the germline V gene, the CDR1 and CDR2 loops are SGHRS and YFSETQ. The CDR3 contains 14 residues, cysteine and phenylalanine counted. Only the CDR3 DNA stays, 42 bases, in frame from base 1. Full-length TCR variable regions were amplified by 5' RACE PCR with constant-region reverse primers, and semi-nested PCR with Nested Universal Primer A was subsequently performed. Using the ReliaPrep RNA Cell Miniprep System, total RNA was extracted, and the SMARTer RACE 5'/3' Kit was then used to reverse transcribe the RNA into 5'RACE-ready cDNA. Multiplex adaptors were used to barcode the full-length TCR alpha and beta libraries, which were then sequenced on an Illumina MiSeq. Per the authors' processing: For each of nine subset-tissue groups, sequencing data from the five patients were combined, and the groups were compared by unsupervised clustering of TCR gene usage. Repertoire similarity was calculated with the Morisita-Horn index, weighting shared sequences by their contribution to each repertoire. TCRdb trimmed the raw reads at Q25, called clones with MiXCR and kept productive beta chains. Every entry covers one CDR3 protein and lists the most common genes and DNA from its rows. These V and J calls derive from TCRdb rather than the authors' analysis. The sample table shows roughly 50,000 distinct CDR3 sequences, and about 15% are seen once. Around 2% of the sample is taken by the ten largest.

This clonotype was picked up many times. The antigen this receptor binds is unknown. No much larger clonotype is one base removed from it; base qualities were not supplied. Sequencing was done on a sample of naive CD4+ T cells sorted from blood. In the paper's terms, the cell subset or site label means: naive CD4+ T cells, CD4+CD45RA+CD25-. This chain joins TRBV5-1 to TRBJ2-2, with the D gene not clear enough to name. The sequence was obtained from a female donor with breast cancer. The DNA is TGCGCCAGCAGCTTGGTTGTCGCCACCGGGGAGCTGTTTTTT. It encodes CASSLVVATGELFF.